This T cell receptor (beta chain) was sequenced in a study of shared clonotypes between healthy human individuals. TCRdb's table, derived via immunoSEQ multiplex PCR, lists solely in-frame clones and lacks some. The sample lists over 1.4 million clones, over 95% seen once, with 1.2% in the top ten. The V gene's germline CDR1 is SGHTA and CDR2 FQGTGA. V lost 2 bases to trimming and J lost 6 bases, with 15 bases between them. This CDR3 contains 15 residues. Sequenced material: naive CD4+ T cells sorted from blood. Subset here: CD45RA+ positively selected. This clonotype originated in a man between 25 and 39 years old in good health. The rearrangement links TRBV7-3 to TRBJ2-3; the D call may be TRBD1 or TRBD2 (5 bases each). The CDR3: CASSLGGAQDDTQYF. CDR3 nucleotides: TGTGCCAGCAGCTTAGGGGGAGCACAAGACGATACGCAGTATTTT.